The T cell receptor beta chain under discussion was sequenced for a study of T cells after yellow fever vaccination. Study findings and constraints: Reappearance after the booster was seen for most primary-vaccination clones, at 95% to 96% CD4 and roughly 90% CD8.

This clonotype came up a few times. Antigen unknown. A read error may account for a junction end that differs from germline. TCRdb analysed the 5' RACE reads with MiXCR anew, one entry per CDR3 protein. Of some 200,000 distinct CDR3 sequences listed, more than 9.5% were seen once; the top ten hold 36%. CDR1 is LGHNA, CDR2 YNFKEQ, per germline. The CDR3 sequence is 17 residues long. The chain links TRBV4-2 to TRBJ2-3, with TRBD2 identical over 7 bases. The material sequenced was CD8+ T cells sorted from PBMCs, taken 15 days after the yellow fever booster vaccination. The TCR sequence derives from a man aged 18 to 30 who received the YFV17D yellow fever vaccine. CDR3 DNA sequence: TGTGCCGGCAGCCAAGATGGGCCTAGCGGATTCACTAATACGCAGTATTTT. Its protein product is CAGSQDGPSGFTNTQYF.